The 18 T cell receptor beta chains below come from one sample, sequenced in a study of blood T cells in healthy people across ages. A second roughly 6 to 12 cycle PCR used barcoded and J-beta primers. TCRdb itself ran the 5' RACE reads through MiXCR, one entry per CDR3 protein. The data contain about 1,400,000 distinct CDR3 sequences, around 59% of them seen just once; the ten biggest clones take up under 8.5%. The sample comprised blood. The receptors were gathered from a man aged 18 to 30 in good health.

The rearrangement joins TRBV10-2 to TRBJ2-3; 8 positions agree with TRBD2. Unmatched junction bases numbered 6, after V lost 8 bases and J lost 2 bases. CDR3 size: 14 residues. Germline loops: CDR1 WSHSY, CDR2 SAAADI. CDR3 nucleotide sequence: TGCGCCAGCTCGGGACTAGGCCTCACAGATACGCAGTATTTT. Its protein is CASSGLGLTDTQYF.

The V call is TRBV10-3, the J call TRBJ2-5; 9 nucleotides align to TRBD1. The V and J ends lost 5 bases and 3 bases, in that order; junction bases with no gene match: 7. The CDR3 consists of 15 residues. The germline gives CDR1 ENHRY, CDR2 SYGVKD. The CDR3 loop is CAISSGTGYKETQYF. Written as DNA, the CDR3 is TGTGCCATCAGTTCAGGGACAGGGTACAAAGAGACCCAGTACTTC.

This clonotype was observed once. The gene calls are TRBV7-2 and TRBJ2-1; tentatively, D is TRBD2 (6 bases). Germline V lookup: CDR1 SGHTA, CDR2 FQGNSA. The CDR3 has 17 residues. V lost 2 bases and J 9 bases, leaving 23 bases between the germline ends. The CDR3 DNA is TGTGCCAGCAGCTTACGACCCCAGGGCGGGATGGTGGCTGAGCAGTTCTTC. Encoded protein: CASSLRPQGGMVAEQFF.

The sample holds one count of this clonotype. The V gene is TRBV4-2, the J gene TRBJ2-5, with TRBD2 matching 9 bases. V lost 3 bases to trimming and J lost 4 bases; unmatched junction nucleotides: 9. CDR1 and CDR2 (germline): LGHNA, YNFKEQ. The CDR3 contains 16 residues. This CDR3 reads CASSQILAGAGETQYF. The CDR3 DNA reads as TGTGCCAGCAGCCAGATATTAGCGGGGGCTGGAGAGACCCAGTACTTC.

V usage is TRBV7-2 and J usage is TRBJ1-4; D unclear. The CDR3 has 14 amino acids. V lost 1 base to trimming and J lost 7 bases, with 10 bases between them. Germline CDR1 SGHTA, CDR2 FQGNSA. This CDR3 reads CASSLELVSEKLFF. As DNA, the CDR3 is TGTGCCAGCAGCTTAGAATTGGTATCTGAAAAACTGTTTTTT. Full variable domain (remainder filled in from reference TRBV7-2 and TRBJ1-4): GAGVSQSPSNKVTEKGKDVELRCDPISGHTALYWYRQSLGQGLEFLIYFQGNSAPDKSGLPSDRFSAERTGGSVSTLTIQRTQQEDSAVYLCASSLELVSEKLFFGSGTQLSVL.

The chain links TRBV3-1 to TRBJ1-2, with TRBD1 identical over 7 bases. V shed 4 bases, J shed 3 bases, and the junction held 14 bases outside the gene matches. CDR1 is LGHDT and CDR2 is YNNKEL in the germline V gene (reference sequence). This CDR3 is 17 amino acids long. The CDR3 DNA sequence: TGTGCCAGCAGCCCCACCGCCCTGACAGGGAATCACTATGGCTACACCTTC. This translates into CASSPTALTGNHYGYTF.

The chain is built from TRBV20-1 and TRBJ2-3; the match to TRBD2 covers 9 bases. V lost 1 base and J lost 3; bases outside the gene matches: 8. The germline V gene encodes CDR1 DFQATT and CDR2 SNEGSKA (reference sequence). This CDR3 comprises 16 residues. The CDR3 loop reads CSARVPTSGDTDTQYF. The CDR3 coding sequence is TGCAGTGCTAGAGTCCCGACTAGCGGTGATACAGATACGCAGTATTTT.

This chain joins TRBV4-1 and TRBJ2-5; 11 bases fit TRBD2. CDR3 length: 17 residues. Germline CDR1 reads MGHRA; CDR2 reads YSYEKL. V was pared by 3 bases and J by 5 bases, with 11 bases of the junction left unmatched. The CDR3 reads CASSHLPLAGDRETQYF. For the CDR3, the DNA is TGCGCCAGCAGCCACCTACCACTAGCGGGAGACCGGGAGACCCAGTACTTC.

The rearrangement joins TRBV7-2 to TRBJ2-5; TRBD2 aligns across 7 bases. The CDR3 has 16 residues. Trimming took 5 bases from V and 2 from J; bases not matched to a gene: 11. Germline lookup yields CDR1 SGHTA and CDR2 FQGNSA. In DNA, the CDR3 is TGTGCCAGCAGCCCTCATCCGGGGGGAGGGCAAGAGACCCAGTACTTC. This encodes CASSPHPGGGQETQYF.

The chain carries TRBV12-3 or TRBV12-4 and TRBJ1-1, with D maybe TRBD1 (6 bases). Trimming shortened V by 5 bases and J by 6 bases, and 13 bases separated the two germline ends. This CDR3 has 13 amino acids. CDR3 nucleotide sequence: TGTGCCAGCAGTAGCCGAGGACAGTCTGAAGCTTTCTTT. Translating it yields CASSSRGQSEAFF.

On this clonotype: A much larger clone differs by one base, so this may be a read error. V usage is TRBV12-3 or TRBV12-4 and J usage is TRBJ2-5, with D perhaps TRBD2 (5 bases). With 6 bases removed from V and 11 bases from J, the gap between germline ends came to 16 bases. CDR3 size: 12 residues. CDR3 region: CASSSLANEQYF. Here the CDR3 DNA reads TGTGCCAGCAGCAGCCTAGCCAATGAGCAGTACTTC.

The chain joins TRBV7-2 to TRBJ1-2; 8 positions agree with TRBD1. This CDR3 is built from 16 residues. V was clipped by 0 bases and J by 4 bases; unmatched bases: 7. Per germline, CDR1 SGHTA and CDR2 FQGNSA. The CDR3 here is CASSLAPGQVVYGYTF. In DNA, the CDR3 is TGTGCCAGCAGCTTAGCCCCGGGACAGGTTGTCTATGGCTACACCTTC.

This chain uses TRBV12-3 or TRBV12-4 with TRBJ2-5; 9 nucleotides match TRBD2. After removal of 5 bases from V and 5 bases from J, the junction contained 12 bases not matched to a gene. The CDR3 is 16 amino acids. The chain's CDR3 is CASSPRLAARGETQYF. DNA for the CDR3: TGTGCCAGCAGTCCTCGACTAGCGGCTAGAGGGGAGACCCAGTACTTC.

The chain couples TRBV18 to TRBJ2-5; maybe TRBD1 (6 bases). The DNA end is a closer match to TRBJ2-7, so the J assignment may be wrong. This CDR3 has 14 amino acids. Germline V gene data show CDR1 as KGHSH and CDR2 as LQKENI. The CDR3 here is CASSPLLQGNEQYF. The CDR3, as DNA: TGTGCCAGCTCTCCCTTATTACAGGGAAACGAGCAGTACTTC.

The chain combines TRBV28 with TRBJ2-7; no clear D. V lost 1 base, J lost 1 base, and 17 bases lay in between. This CDR3 contains 17 residues. Germline CDR1 reads MDHEN; CDR2 reads SYDVKM. The CDR3 spells CASSLYPVESWSYEQYF. The CDR3 DNA is TGTGCCAGCAGTTTATACCCTGTTGAGTCGTGGTCCTACGAGCAGTACTTC. Full variable domain (outside the CDR3, taken from reference TRBV28 and TRBJ2-7): DVKVTQSSRYLVKRTGEKVFLECVQDMDHENMFWYRQDPGLGLRLIYFSYDVKMKEKGDIPEGYSVSREKKERFSLILESASTNQTSMYLCASSLYPVESWSYEQYFGPGTRLTVT.

CDR3 DNA sequence: TGCAGCGTTTTAAGACAGAACACCGGGGAGCTGTTTTTT. Translated, it gives CSVLRQNTGELFF. J is TRBJ2-2 and V is TRBV29-1; unclear D gene. CDR3 length: 13 amino acids. The V end lost 5 bases, the J end lost 1 base, and 8 bases lay between the germline ends. Germline V CDR1 and CDR2: SQVTM, ANQGSEA.

V is TRBV4-2 and J is TRBJ1-2, with D possibly being TRBD1 (5 bases). Germline CDR1 reads LGHNA; CDR2 reads YNFKEQ. The V end was cut by 1 base, the J end by 7 bases, with 22 bases between. This CDR3 comprises 17 residues. CDR3 bases: TGTGCCAGCAGCCAAGGGCGGGGGGACGCCTTTATGGCTGGCTACACCTTC. Protein: CASSQGRGDAFMAGYTF.

The chain has TRBV9 and TRBJ1-2; D might be TRBD1 (5 bases). V was cut by 6 bases and J by 4 bases, with 13 bases left in between. This CDR3 has 13 residues. Germline V gene sequence: CDR1 SGDLS, CDR2 YYNGEE. The CDR3 DNA reads TGTGCCAGCACGGGGCTAGTCAGCTATGGCTACACCTTC. Amino acids: CASTGLVSYGYTF.